This T cell receptor beta chain was retrieved from a study of T cell responses to AZD1222 COVID-19 vaccine. The data were produced by immunoSEQ multiplex PCR, yet TCRdb's version contains in-frame clones alone and is incomplete. The data contain hundreds of thousands of clones, roughly 91% of them singletons. V was shortened by 0 bases and J by 7 bases, with 12 bases between the two germline ends. This CDR3 has 14 amino acids. Per the germline V gene, CDR1 is MNHNS and CDR2 is SASEGT. Specimen: peripheral blood, collected on day 0 of MenACWY control vaccination. The rearrangement links TRBV6-1 to TRBJ1-1; no clear D. This sequence was found in an adult in good health. The CDR3 sequence: CASSEALGRNEAFF. Here the CDR3 DNA reads TGTGCCAGCAGTGAAGCCCTGGGTCGAAATGAAGCTTTCTTT.